Below, 5 T cell receptor beta chains from the same sample are listed, as sequenced in a study of response to subunit inactivated influenza vaccine. TCRdb processed the RT-PCR reads anew with MiXCR; each CDR3 protein has one entry. The data contain 150,000 to 200,000 distinct CDR3 sequences, approximately 12% of them singletons. A further study also used this sample, focusing on T cells expressing NK-cell markers. Turning to that study: Making the TCR beta cDNA relied on 5'RACE template switching with UMIs.

Source: CD8+ T cells sorted from PBMCs, taken about 13 days after vaccination. Receptor source: a man in his fifties or sixties who received an inactivated influenza vaccine.

This clonotype was counted a few times. The chain employs TRBV6-1 and TRBJ2-7, with a tentative D call TRBD2 (6 bases). Looked up from germline, CDR1 is MNHNS and CDR2 is SASEGT. CDR3 size: 14 residues. V lost 4 bases to trimming and J lost 4 bases, with 14 bases between them. Here the CDR3 DNA reads TGTGCCAGCAGTGCTAGCGACGTTAAGTACGAGCAGTACTTC. Translating it yields CASSASDVKYEQYF.

The sample holds a few counts of this clonotype. The V call is TRBV12-3 or TRBV12-4, the J call TRBJ2-5; a weak D match, TRBD2 (6 bases). The CDR3 is made up of 13 amino acids. V lost 1 base to trimming and J lost 10 bases, with 13 bases between them. CDR3 sequence: CASSLGPYGGQYF. The DNA for the CDR3 is TGTGCCAGCAGTTTAGGACCTTACGGGGGCCAGTACTTC.

This clonotype was observed a few times. The chain joins TRBV12-3 or TRBV12-4 to TRBJ2-3; possible D gene TRBD2, 6 bases. Trimming removed 4 bases at V and 2 bases at J, with 19 bases between. The CDR3 has 17 residues. Here the CDR3 reads CASSSWGEAGYTDTQYF. The CDR3 region has the DNA TGTGCCAGCAGTTCGTGGGGGGAAGCGGGCTACACAGATACGCAGTATTTT.

This clonotype was seen more than once but under ten times. The gene calls are TRBV29-1 and TRBJ2-5; 10 nucleotides agree with TRBD2. The CDR3 covers 15 residues. Germline-derived CDR1 and CDR2 are SQVTM and ANQGSEA. With V trimmed by 5 bases and J by 4 bases, 10 bases remained unmatched. In DNA, the CDR3 is TGCAGCGTTCCAAAACTAGCGGGGTCGATAGAGACCCAGTACTTC. Translating it yields CSVPKLAGSIETQYF. Drawing the rest from reference TRBV29-1 and TRBJ2-5, the complete variable domain is SAVISQKPSRDICQRGTSLTIQCQVDSQVTMMFWYRQQPGQSLTLIATANQGSEATYESGFVIDKFPISRPNLTFSTLTVSNMSPEDSSIYLCSVPKLAGSIETQYFGPGTRLLVL.

Only a few counts were recorded for this clonotype. The chain uses TRBV25-1 and TRBJ2-5, with TRBD2 matching 8 bases. Germline values: CDR1 MGHDK, CDR2 SYGVNS. The V segment lost 3 bases and the J segment 10 bases; nucleotides outside the gene matches: 10. This CDR3 comprises 14 residues. CDR3 DNA: TGTGCCAGCAGTGATGCTTCGGGAGGGCCAATCCAGTACTTC. This translates into CASSDASGGPIQYF. Full variable domain (missing parts from reference TRBV25-1 and TRBJ2-5): EADIYQTPRYLVIGTGKKITLECSQTMGHDKMYWYQQDPGMELHLIHYSYGVNSTEKGDLSSESTVSRIRTEHFPLTLESARPSHTSQYLCASSDASGGPIQYFGPGTRLLVL.